The 10 T cell receptor beta chains given below trace back to one sample, sequenced in a study of T cell responses to AZD1222 COVID-19 vaccine. The protocol was immunoSEQ multiplex PCR, while the TCRdb copy is restricted to in-frame clones and leaves out a portion. The sample has 150,000 to 200,000 clones, 88% seen once. The sample in question was peripheral blood, obtained 28 days after the second AZD1222 dose. Every receptor here comes from an adult who received the AZD1222 COVID-19 vaccine.

The sample holds one count of this clone. J is TRBJ2-7 and V is TRBV6-2 or TRBV6-3; D assignment may be TRBD1 or TRBD2 (5 bases each). Germline loops: CDR1 MNHEY, CDR2 SVGEGT. CDR3 length equals 13 residues. Trimming cost V 3 bases and J 0 bases, with 6 bases left between them. Here the CDR3 DNA reads TGTGCCAGCAGTTATGGGGGCTCCTACGAGCAGTACTTC. This codes for CASSYGGSYEQYF.

The gene calls are TRBV5-1 and TRBJ1-2, with D possibly TRBD1 on 6 matching bases. The CDR3 is 14 amino acids. Between the trimmed V and J ends, which lost 2 bases and 2 bases, there was a span of 10 bases. CDR1 is SGHRS and CDR2 is YFSETQ in the germline V gene. CDR3 DNA: TGCGCCAGCAGCTTACAGGGTTTCAACTATGGCTACACCTTC. Residues: CASSLQGFNYGYTF.

The CDR3: CASSRTGVETQYF. CDR3 nucleotides: TGCGCCAGCAGCCGAACAGGGGTAGAGACCCAGTACTTC. The chain carries TRBV5-1 and TRBJ2-5; 7 positions agree with TRBD1. With 4 bases clipped from V and 4 bases from J, the junction kept 4 bases outside the gene matches. The germline CDR1 and CDR2 sequences are SGHRS and YFSETQ. The CDR3 has 13 residues. Full variable domain (missing parts from reference TRBV5-1 and TRBJ2-5): KAGVTQTPRYLIKTRGQQVTLSCSPISGHRSVSWYQQTPGQGLQFLFEYFSETQRNKGNFPGRFSGRQFSNSRSEMNVSTLELGDSALYLCASSRTGVETQYFGPGTRLLVL.

This clone was picked up a small number of times. This chain connects TRBV28 to TRBJ1-1, with 7 bases fitting TRBD1. With V trimmed by 5 bases and J by 4 bases, 10 bases remained unmatched. There are 15 residues in the CDR3. Germline CDR1 MDHEN, CDR2 SYDVKM. CDR3 sequence (DNA): TGTGCCAGCAGTACTCCTACAGGGGTGAGCACTGAAGCTTTCTTT. As protein: CASSTPTGVSTEAFF.

This chain uses TRBV15 with TRBJ1-5; 9 positions agree with TRBD1. V trimming: 7 bases; J trimming: 1 base; junction bases outside the gene matches: 8. Per the germline V gene, CDR1 is LNHNV and CDR2 is YYDKDF (reference sequence). This CDR3 contains 16 residues. The CDR3 bases are TGTGCCACCACGTCCCGGGACAGGGAAAGCAATCAGCCCCAGCATTTT. Protein product: CATTSRDRESNQPQHF.

The chain couples TRBV4-3 to TRBJ1-2; D is perhaps TRBD1 (5 bases). The CDR3 extends over 15 amino acids. The ends were cut back, 0 bases at V and 4 bases at J, with 12 bases in the middle. Germline V gene sequence: CDR1 LGHNA, CDR2 YSLEER. CDR3 DNA sequence: TGCGCCAGCAGCCAAGATGAACAGGCCTCCTATGGCTACACCTTC. It translates to CASSQDEQASYGYTF.

The gene calls are TRBV6-5 and TRBJ2-5; D is undetermined. CDR1 MNHEY and CDR2 SVGAGI come from the germline V gene. Between the trimmed V and J ends, which lost 4 bases and 5 bases, there was a span of 11 bases. The CDR3 spans 13 residues. Here the CDR3 reads CASSSRFRETQYF. The CDR3 DNA follows: TGTGCCAGCAGTTCCAGGTTTCGGGAGACCCAGTACTTC.

The J gene is TRBJ2-6, the V gene TRBV3-1 (or the pseudogene TRBV3-2); tentative D call: TRBD2 (5 bases). The CDR3 sequence is 19 residues long. V lost 3 bases, J lost 1 base, and 19 bases lay in between. From germline, CDR1 is LGHDT and CDR2 YNNKEL (reference sequence). The CDR3 sequence is CASSHPWLATESGANVLTF. The CDR3 region has the DNA TGTGCCAGCAGCCACCCCTGGCTAGCAACAGAGTCTGGGGCCAACGTCCTGACTTTC.

The chain recombines TRBV2 with TRBJ2-5; 11 bases map to TRBD2. The CDR3 has 15 amino acids. Germline CDR1 and CDR2: SNHLY and FYNNEI. Trimming removed 4 bases from V and 3 bases from J; junction bases left unmatched: 4. The CDR3 nucleotides are TGTGCCAGCAGTGGTAGCGGGGGGGCAGAAGAGACCCAGTACTTC. It translates to CASSGSGGAEETQYF.

The rearrangement links TRBV2 to TRBJ1-2; 9 nucleotides agree with TRBD1. J lost 4 bases, V lost 7 bases, and 7 bases had no gene match. This CDR3 comprises 14 residues. Germline CDR1 SNHLY, CDR2 FYNNEI. CDR3 sequence reads: CASTPGQGSYGYTF. DNA of the CDR3: TGTGCCAGCACTCCGGGACAGGGAAGCTATGGCTACACCTTC. Full variable domain (outside the CDR3, taken from reference TRBV2 and TRBJ1-2): EPEVTQTPSHQVTQMGQEVILRCVPISNHLYFYWYRQILGQKVEFLVSFYNNEISEKSEIFDDQFSVERPDGSNFTLKIRSTKLEDSAMYFCASTPGQGSYGYTFGSGTRLTVV.